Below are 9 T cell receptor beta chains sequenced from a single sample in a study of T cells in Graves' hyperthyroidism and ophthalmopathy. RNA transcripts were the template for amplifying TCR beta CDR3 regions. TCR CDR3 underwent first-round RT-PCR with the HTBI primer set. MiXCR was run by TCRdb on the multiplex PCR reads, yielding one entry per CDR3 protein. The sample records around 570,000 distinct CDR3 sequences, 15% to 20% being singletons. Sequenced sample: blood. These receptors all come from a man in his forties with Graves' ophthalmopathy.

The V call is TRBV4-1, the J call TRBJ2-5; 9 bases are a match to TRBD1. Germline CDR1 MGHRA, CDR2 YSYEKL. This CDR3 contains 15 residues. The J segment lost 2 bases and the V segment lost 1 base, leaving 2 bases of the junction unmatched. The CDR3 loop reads CASSQGDREQETQYF. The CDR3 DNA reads TGCGCCAGCAGCCAAGGGGACAGGGAACAAGAGACCCAGTACTTC.

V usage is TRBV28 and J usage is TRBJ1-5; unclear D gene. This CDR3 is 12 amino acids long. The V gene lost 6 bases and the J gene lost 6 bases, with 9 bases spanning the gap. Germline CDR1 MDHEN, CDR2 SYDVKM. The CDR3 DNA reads TGTGCCAGCAGCCTAAGATTTCAGCCCCAGCATTTT. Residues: CASSLRFQPQHF.

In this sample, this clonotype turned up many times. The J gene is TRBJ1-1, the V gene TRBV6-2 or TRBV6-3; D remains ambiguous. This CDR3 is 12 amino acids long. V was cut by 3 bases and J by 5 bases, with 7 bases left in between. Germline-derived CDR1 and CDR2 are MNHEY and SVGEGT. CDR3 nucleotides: TGTGCCAGCAGTTATGCGGGAACTGAAGCTTTCTTT. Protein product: CASSYAGTEAFF.

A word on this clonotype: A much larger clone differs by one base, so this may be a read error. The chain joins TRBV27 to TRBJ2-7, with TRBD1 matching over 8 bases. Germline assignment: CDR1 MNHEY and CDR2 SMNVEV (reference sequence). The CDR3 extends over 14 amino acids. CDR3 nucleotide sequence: TGTGTCAGCAGTTTTCAGGGGGCGAGCCCCGAGCAGTACTTC. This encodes CVSSFQGASPEQYF.

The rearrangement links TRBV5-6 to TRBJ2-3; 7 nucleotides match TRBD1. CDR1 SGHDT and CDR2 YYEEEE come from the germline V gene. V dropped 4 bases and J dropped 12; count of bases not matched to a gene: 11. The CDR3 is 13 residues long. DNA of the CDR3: TGTGCCAGCAGCGCACAGGGGACCCACACCCAGTATTTT. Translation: CASSAQGTHTQYF.

The CDR3 protein is CASSLRDFGELFF. The CDR3 DNA reads as TGTGCCAGCAGTCTCCGGGATTTCGGGGAGCTGTTTTTT. The chain uses TRBV12-3 or TRBV12-4 and TRBJ2-2; TRBD2 is a possible D gene (5 bases). The CDR3 has 13 amino acids. Trimming stripped 5 bases from V and 7 bases from J, with 11 bases between.

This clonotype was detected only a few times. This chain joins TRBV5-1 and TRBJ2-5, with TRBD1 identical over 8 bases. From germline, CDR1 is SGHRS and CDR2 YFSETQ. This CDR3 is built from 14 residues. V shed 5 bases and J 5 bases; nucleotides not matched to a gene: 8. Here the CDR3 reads CASRQQGVKETQYF. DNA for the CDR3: TGCGCCAGCAGGCAACAGGGGGTCAAGGAGACCCAGTACTTC. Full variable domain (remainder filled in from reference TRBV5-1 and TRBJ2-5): KAGVTQTPRYLIKTRGQQVTLSCSPISGHRSVSWYQQTPGQGLQFLFEYFSETQRNKGNFPGRFSGRQFSNSRSEMNVSTLELGDSALYLCASRQQGVKETQYFGPGTRLLVL.

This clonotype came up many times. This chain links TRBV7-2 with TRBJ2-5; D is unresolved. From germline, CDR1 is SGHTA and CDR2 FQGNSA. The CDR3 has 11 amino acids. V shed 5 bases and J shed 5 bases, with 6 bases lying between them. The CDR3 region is CASSRFETQYF. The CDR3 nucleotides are TGTGCCAGCAGCCGCTTCGAGACCCAGTACTTC.

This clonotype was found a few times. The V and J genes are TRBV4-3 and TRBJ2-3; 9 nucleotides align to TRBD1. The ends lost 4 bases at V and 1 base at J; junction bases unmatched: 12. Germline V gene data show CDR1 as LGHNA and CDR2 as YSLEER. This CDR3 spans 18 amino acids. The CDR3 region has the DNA TGCGCCAGCAGCCGGGACAGGGAGGATTATTCGGGCACAGATACGCAGTATTTT. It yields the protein CASSRDREDYSGTDTQYF.